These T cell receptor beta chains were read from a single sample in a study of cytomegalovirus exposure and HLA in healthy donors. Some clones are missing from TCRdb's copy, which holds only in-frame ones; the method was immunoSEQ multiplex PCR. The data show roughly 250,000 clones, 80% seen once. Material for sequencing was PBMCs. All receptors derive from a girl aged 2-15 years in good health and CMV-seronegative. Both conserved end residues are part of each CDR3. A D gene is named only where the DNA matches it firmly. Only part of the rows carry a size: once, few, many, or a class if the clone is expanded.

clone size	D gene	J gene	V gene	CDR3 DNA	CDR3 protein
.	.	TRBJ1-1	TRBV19	TGTGCCAGTAGTATGGGCTGGGCCGCTGAAGCTTTCTTT	CASSMGWAAEAFF
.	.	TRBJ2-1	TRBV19	TGTGCCAGTAGTATATCCCCCGGGAGCTCCTACAATGAGCAGTTCTTC	CASSISPGSSYNEQFF
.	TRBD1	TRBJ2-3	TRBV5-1	TGCGCCAGCAGCTTGAAGACAGGGTCTCCAGATACGCAGTATTTT	CASSLKTGSPDTQYF
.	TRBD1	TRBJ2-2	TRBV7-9	TGTGCCAGCAGCTTAGGGGACAGGAACACCGGGGAGCTGTTTTTT	CASSLGDRNTGELFF
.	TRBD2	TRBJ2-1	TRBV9	TGTGCCAGCAGCGTAGATCTAGCGGGGGTTGAGCAGTTCTTC	CASSVDLAGVEQFF
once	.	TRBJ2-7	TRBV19	TGTGCCAGTGGGGGGGGGCAGTCCCCCATCGGGCAGTACTTC	CASGGGQSPIGQYF
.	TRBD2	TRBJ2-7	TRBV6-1	TGTGCCAGCGGGCTAGCGGGGGGGTCCTACGAGCAGTACTTC	CASGLAGGSYEQYF
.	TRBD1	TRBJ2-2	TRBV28	TGTGCCAGCAGTTTACCAGGGGGCGCCCCGGGGGAGCTGTTTTTT	CASSLPGGAPGELFF
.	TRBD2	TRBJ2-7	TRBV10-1	TGCGCCAGCTTCCATCCGGGACTAGCGTTATACGAGCAGTACTTC	CASFHPGLALYEQYF
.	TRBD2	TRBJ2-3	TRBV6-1	TGTGCCAGCAGCGCGACTAGCCATACGCAGTATTTT	CASSATSHTQYF
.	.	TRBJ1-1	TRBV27	TGTGCCAGCAGGCCCATCGGGGGGCTCGTGAACACTGAAGCTTTCTTT	CASRPIGGLVNTEAFF
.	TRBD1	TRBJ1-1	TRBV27	TGTGCCAGCAGTTTGGGGACAGGAGCCACTGAAGCTTTCTTT	CASSLGTGATEAFF
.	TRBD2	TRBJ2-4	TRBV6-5	TGTGCCAGCAGTTGGCGGGAGTCGGAAAACATTCAGTACTTC	CASSWRESENIQYF
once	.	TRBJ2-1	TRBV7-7	TGTGCCAGCAGCTTAGCCCCGCAGGGCAATGAGCAGTTCTTC	CASSLAPQGNEQFF
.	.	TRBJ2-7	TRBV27	TGTGCCAGCAGTTTAAGGTTGACTCCCGGGAGTAACGACGAGCAGTACTTC	CASSLRLTPGSNDEQYF
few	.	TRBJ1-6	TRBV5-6	TGTGCCAGCAGCGAGGACTCGTACTCACCCCTCCACTTT	CASSEDSYSPLHF
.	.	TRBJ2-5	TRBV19	TGTGCCAGTAGCCAGGTCCTGGTAGCGATAGAGACCCAGTACTTC	CASSQVLVAIETQYF
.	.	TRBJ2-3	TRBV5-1	TGCGCCAGCAGCTTTTCAGGCGGGCGGGGGCGCACAGATACGCAGTATTTT	CASSFSGGRGRTDTQYF
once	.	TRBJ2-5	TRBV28	TGTGCCAGCAGTTTAGAGCAGGGGACGGCCGGGACCCAGTACTTC	CASSLEQGTAGTQYF
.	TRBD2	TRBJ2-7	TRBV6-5	TGTGCCAGCAGTTATAGTGGGGCGGGGGATATGTACGAGCAGTACTTC	CASSYSGAGDMYEQYF
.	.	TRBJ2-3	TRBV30	TGTGCCTGGAGTGTACTCGGGGGAGAGGGCACAGATACGCAGTATTTT	CAWSVLGGEGTDTQYF
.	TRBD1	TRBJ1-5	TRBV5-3	TGTGCCAGCCCCACAGGGGGAGACAGGGCAAAAAGTCAGCCCCAGCATTTT	CASPTGGDRAKSQPQHF
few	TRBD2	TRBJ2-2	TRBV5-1	TGCGCCAGCAGACAACTAGCGGGGGCCACCGGGGAGCTGTTTTTT	CASRQLAGATGELFF
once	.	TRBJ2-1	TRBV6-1	TGTGCCAGCAGTGACCTCAGCGCACCAGGGGCCCCTTACAATGAGCAGTTCTTC	CASSDLSAPGAPYNEQFF
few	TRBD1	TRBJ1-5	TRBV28	TGTGCCAGCAGTTTCGACAGGGTAAATCAGCCCCAGCATTTT	CASSFDRVNQPQHF
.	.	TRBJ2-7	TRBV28	TGTGCCAGCAGTTTCCTCGAGCGGCCATACGCCTCCTACGAGCAGTACTTC	CASSFLERPYASYEQYF
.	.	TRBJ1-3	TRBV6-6	TGTGCCAGCAGTAGGGAGGGGTTTCCTGGAAACACCATATATTTT	CASSREGFPGNTIYF
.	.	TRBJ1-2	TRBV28	TGTGCCAGCAGGCCAGGGGAGGGCTATGGCTACACCTTC	CASRPGEGYGYTF
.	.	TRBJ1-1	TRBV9	TGTGCCAGCAGTAGCAGGCGGGACACTGAAGCTTTCTTT	CASSSRRDTEAFF
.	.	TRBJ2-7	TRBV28	TGTGCCAGCAGTTCTTCCGGGACTTCAAACCCCTACGAGCAGTACTTC	CASSSSGTSNPYEQYF
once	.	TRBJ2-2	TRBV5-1	TGCGCCAGCAGCTTAGGAGCGGTGATCACCGGGGAGCTGTTTTTT	CASSLGAVITGELFF